These 23 T cell receptor beta chains were all obtained from the same sample, sequenced in a study of blood T cell repertoires in COVID-19. Data came from immunoSEQ multiplex PCR; TCRdb stores just in-frame clones and leaves some out. In the table there are over 250,000 clones, about 73% of which are singletons. The specimen was peripheral blood. Every receptor here comes from an elderly woman with acute or convalescent COVID-19.

The chain recombines TRBV3-1 (or the pseudogene TRBV3-2) with TRBJ2-1; 9 positions agree with TRBD1. There are 16 residues in the CDR3. The germline V gene has CDR1 LGHDT and CDR2 YNNKEL (reference sequence). V lost 3 bases and J lost 5; bases outside the gene matches: 8. The CDR3 spells CASSQGAGQGNNEQFF. CDR3 sequence (DNA): TGTGCCAGCAGCCAGGGAGCGGGACAGGGTAACAATGAGCAGTTCTTC.

This clone was detected only a few times. V gene TRBV7-7 combines with J gene TRBJ2-1; D gene unclear. Germline assignment: CDR1 SSHAT and CDR2 FNYEAQ (reference sequence). The V and J ends lost 3 bases and 5 bases respectively, with 8 bases between them. This CDR3 contains 13 residues. The CDR3 reads CASSLNRDNEQFF. CDR3 DNA: TGTGCCAGCAGCTTGAACCGGGACAATGAGCAGTTCTTC.

This clone came up a few times. The V and J genes are TRBV4-2 and TRBJ2-6; TRBD1 matches at 9 bases. Losses at the gene ends were 3 bases for V and 1 base for J; bases not matched to a gene: 1. Germline V gene data show CDR1 as LGHNA and CDR2 as YNFKEQ. CDR3 length: 16 residues. CDR3 loop: CASSHGTGSGANVLTF. The CDR3 DNA reads as TGTGCCAGCAGCCATGGGACAGGGTCTGGGGCCAACGTCCTGACTTTC.

Comments on this clone: This may be a read error, as it is one base from a much larger clone. The V and J genes are TRBV6-5 and TRBJ1-4; a possible D gene is TRBD1 (5 bases). V was trimmed by 6 bases and J by 3 bases, leaving 8 bases between them. The CDR3 extends over 13 amino acids. CDR1 and CDR2 from the germline V gene are MNHEY and SVGAGI. The CDR3: CASRPGPNEKLFF. CDR3 bases: TGTGCCAGCAGGCCAGGGCCTAATGAAAAACTGTTTTTT.

The chain uses TRBV7-2 and TRBJ1-3, with D perhaps matching TRBD1 (6 bases). V was cut by 4 bases and J by 2 bases, with 9 bases left in between. This CDR3 contains 14 residues. The germline CDR1 and CDR2 sequences are SGHTA and FQGNSA. The CDR3 coding sequence is TGTGCCAGCAGCTCAGACAGGCCTGGAAACACCATATATTTT. Its protein product is CASSSDRPGNTIYF.

CDR3 in DNA: TGTGCCAGTAGTCCCCAGGTCTCTGGAAACACCATATATTTT. Translation gives CASSPQVSGNTIYF. The rearrangement uses TRBV19 and TRBJ1-3; no firm D call. The CDR3 has 14 residues. Germline assignment: CDR1 LNHDA and CDR2 SQIVND (reference sequence). Trimming shortened V by 5 bases and J by 0 bases, and 8 bases separated the two germline ends.

The V call is TRBV19, the J call TRBJ1-5; tentatively, D is TRBD1 (5 bases). This CDR3 is 16 amino acids long. The V gene lost 3 bases and the J gene lost 4 bases, with 16 bases spanning the gap. The germline gives CDR1 LNHDA, CDR2 SQIVND (reference sequence). Here the CDR3 reads CASSMSHPGSNQPQHF. As DNA, the CDR3 is TGTGCCAGTAGTATGTCTCATCCAGGGTCTAATCAGCCCCAGCATTTT.

The V gene is TRBV3-1 (or the pseudogene TRBV3-2), the J gene TRBJ2-3, with no clear D. This CDR3 has 15 amino acids. CDR1 and CDR2 (germline): LGHDT, YNNKEL (reference sequence). V shed 0 bases and J shed 0 bases, with 7 bases lying between them. The CDR3 region is CASSQDPRSTDTQYF. The CDR3 nucleotides are TGTGCCAGCAGCCAAGATCCACGGAGCACAGATACGCAGTATTTT.

The chain is built from TRBV4-2 and TRBJ2-2, with D maybe TRBD2 (6 bases). The CDR3 length is 16 residues. Germline values: CDR1 LGHNA, CDR2 YNFKEQ. With 0 bases removed from V and 6 bases from J, the gap between germline ends came to 14 bases. The CDR3 DNA follows: TGTGCCAGCAGCCAAGAATGGCGGGATATGGCCGGGGAGCTGTTTTTT. It specifies CASSQEWRDMAGELFF.

This chain joins TRBV6-5 and TRBJ1-5, with 11 bases matching TRBD1. From germline, CDR1 is MNHEY and CDR2 SVGAGI. The CDR3 contains 15 residues. The J segment lost 6 bases and the V segment lost 5 bases, leaving 6 bases of the junction unmatched. CDR3 loop: CASSPDRGQSQPQHF. For the CDR3, the DNA is TGTGCCAGCAGTCCGGACAGGGGGCAAAGTCAGCCCCAGCATTTT.

V is TRBV11-2 and J is TRBJ1-1; 7 nucleotides align to TRBD1. Germline lookup yields CDR1 SGHAT and CDR2 FQNNGV. This CDR3 spans 14 amino acids. J lost 1 base, V lost 4 bases, and 3 bases had no gene match. The CDR3 bases are TGTGCCAGCAGCTCTAGGGACAGGAACACTGAAGCTTTCTTT. Translation gives CASSSRDRNTEAFF.

This sequence joins TRBV12-3 or TRBV12-4 and TRBJ2-3, with unresolved D. Trimming removed 3 bases at V and 2 bases at J, with 6 bases between. The CDR3 has 13 amino acids. CDR3: CASSLAATDTQYF. The CDR3 DNA reads TGTGCCAGCAGTTTGGCTGCCACAGATACGCAGTATTTT.

The rearrangement uses TRBV30 and TRBJ2-2; D is ambiguous. Germline V gene data show CDR1 as GTSNPN and CDR2 as SVGIG (reference sequence). CDR3 size: 15 residues. V was clipped by 1 base and J by 7 bases, with 16 bases between them. The CDR3 spells CAWSARPYGVGELFF. CDR3 nucleotides: TGTGCCTGGAGTGCTAGGCCGTACGGCGTCGGGGAGCTGTTTTTT.

The chain joins TRBV5-4 to TRBJ1-2, with 11 bases matching TRBD1. CDR1 is SGHNT, CDR2 YYREEE, per germline (reference sequence). The CDR3 runs to 16 residues. The junction had 9 bases not matched to a gene; V was cut back by 4 bases and J by 4 bases. The DNA of the CDR3 is TGTGCCAGCAGCCCCCAAGGGACAGGGGGTGCCTATGGCTACACCTTC. It codes for CASSPQGTGGAYGYTF.

V is TRBV3-1 (or the pseudogene TRBV3-2) and J is TRBJ1-1; maybe TRBD1 (5 bases). Germline V gene lookup returns CDR1 LGHDT and CDR2 YNNKEL (reference sequence). The CDR3 contains 14 residues. The V end was cut by 0 bases, the J end by 10 bases, with 15 bases between. Here the CDR3 DNA reads TGTGCCAGCAGCCAAGATATTCAGGTCAGGGTAGCTTTCTTT. Protein sequence: CASSQDIQVRVAFF.

The rearrangement links TRBV5-5 to TRBJ1-2; 8 bases map to TRBD1. The trim removed 0 bases at V and 5 bases at J, leaving 6 bases unmatched. Germline V gene sequence: CDR1 SGHKS, CDR2 YYEKEE (reference sequence). The CDR3 has 15 amino acids. Here the CDR3 reads CASSLAPTGEYGYTF. The CDR3 DNA reads TGTGCCAGCAGCTTGGCCCCGACAGGGGAATATGGCTACACCTTC.

J is TRBJ1-2 and V is TRBV18; 8 bases fit TRBD1. Unmatched junction bases numbered 2, after V lost 3 bases and J lost 5 bases. The germline CDR1 and CDR2 sequences are KGHSH and LQKENI. The CDR3 consists of 13 residues. Here the CDR3 DNA reads TGTGCCAGCTCACCGGACAGGGAATATGGCTACACCTTC. It is translated as CASSPDREYGYTF.

The chain links TRBV7-6 to TRBJ2-5; 11 nucleotides line up with TRBD2. The CDR3 length is 16 residues. V was clipped by 6 bases and J by 5 bases; unmatched bases: 11. Per germline, CDR1 SGHVS and CDR2 FNYEAQ. In DNA form, the CDR3 reads TGTGCCAGCAGGCCTAATAGCGGGAGGGTGGGGGAGACCCAGTACTTC. Translating it yields CASRPNSGRVGETQYF.

In this sample, this clone turned up a few times. This chain connects TRBV12-3 or TRBV12-4 to TRBJ1-5; D not certain. This CDR3 spans 13 amino acids. V shed 6 bases and J shed 4 bases, with 10 bases lying between them. The CDR3: CASRSYSNQPQHF. The CDR3 nucleotides are TGTGCCAGCAGATCCTACAGTAATCAGCCCCAGCATTTT.

A note on this clone: Distinct nucleotide sequences in the sample also encode this CDR3. The V and J genes are TRBV5-6 and TRBJ1-3, with TRBD1 matching 7 bases. V shed 4 bases and J 5 bases; nucleotides not matched to a gene: 3. This CDR3 region has 13 residues. From germline, CDR1 is SGHDT and CDR2 YYEEEE. The CDR3: CASSPGQRNTIYF. The DNA for the CDR3 is TGTGCCAGCAGCCCGGGACAGCGAAACACCATATATTTT.

This sequence joins TRBV20-1 and TRBJ1-2; D is undetermined. CDR3 length: 10 amino acids. Per the germline V gene, CDR1 is DFQATT and CDR2 is SNEGSKA (reference sequence). Trimming removed 0 bases from V and 11 bases from J, with 7 bases in between. The CDR3 DNA follows: TGCAGTGCTAGAGATTCCCCGTACACCTTC. Its protein product is CSARDSPYTF.

The rearrangement links TRBV3-1 (or the pseudogene TRBV3-2) to TRBJ2-5, with D unclear. Germline-derived CDR1 and CDR2 are LGHDT and YNNKEL (reference sequence). Trimming removed 1 base from V and 2 bases from J, with 11 bases in between. The CDR3 covers 15 residues. This CDR3 is CASSQGIGAQETQYF. The CDR3 DNA follows: TGTGCCAGCAGCCAAGGGATTGGAGCTCAAGAGACCCAGTACTTC.

The chain carries TRBV29-1 and TRBJ1-5; 7 bases agree with TRBD1. With 4 bases clipped from V and 6 bases from J, the junction kept 6 bases outside the gene matches. The germline CDR1 and CDR2 sequences are SQVTM and ANQGSEA. The CDR3 sequence is 13 residues long. In DNA, the CDR3 is TGCAGCGTTGTACAGGGGATGGGTCAGCCCCAGCATTTT. Protein: CSVVQGMGQPQHF.